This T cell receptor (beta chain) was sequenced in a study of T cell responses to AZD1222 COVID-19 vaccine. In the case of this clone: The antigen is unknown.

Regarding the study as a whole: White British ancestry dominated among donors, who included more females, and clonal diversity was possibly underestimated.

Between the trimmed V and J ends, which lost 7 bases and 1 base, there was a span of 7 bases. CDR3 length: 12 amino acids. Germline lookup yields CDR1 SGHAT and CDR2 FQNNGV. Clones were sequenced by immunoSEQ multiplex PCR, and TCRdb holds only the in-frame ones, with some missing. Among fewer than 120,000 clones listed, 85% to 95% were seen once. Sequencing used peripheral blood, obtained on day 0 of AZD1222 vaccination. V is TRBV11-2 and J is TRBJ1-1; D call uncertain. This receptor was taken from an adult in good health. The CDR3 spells CASTRGNTEAFF. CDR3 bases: TGTGCCAGCACCCGGGGGAACACTGAAGCTTTCTTT.